These 30 T cell receptor beta chains originate from one sample sequenced in a study of shared clonotypes between healthy human individuals. Assay used: immunoSEQ multiplex PCR; TCRdb lists only in-frame clones, some missing. The sample lists about 2.3 million clones, 93% seen once, with 0.35% to 0.5% in the top ten. Sequencing used naive CD4+ T cells from PBMCs. Subset of the sample: CD45RA+ positively selected. Receptors were obtained from a man younger than 35 in good health. Some clones in this sample may be carry-over from other donors' samples.

This clone has only a few counts. The V gene is TRBV5-1, the J gene TRBJ1-1, with 7 bases matching TRBD1. V gave up 4 bases and J gave up 7 bases; unmatched junction bases: 7. CDR1 SGHRS and CDR2 YFSETQ come from the germline V gene. This CDR3 comprises 13 residues. The CDR3 protein is CASSPPRQGEAFF. CDR3 coding DNA: TGCGCCAGCAGCCCCCCAAGACAGGGTGAAGCTTTCTTT.

This clone was found once. This chain uses TRBV5-1 with TRBJ2-7, with TRBD1 matching 10 bases. The junction had 5 bases not matched to a gene; V was cut back by 3 bases and J by 5 bases. CDR1 and CDR2 (germline): SGHRS, YFSETQ. The CDR3 runs 14 residues. The CDR3 here is CASSSGTGVHEQYF. The CDR3 DNA reads TGCGCCAGCAGCTCCGGGACAGGGGTCCACGAGCAGTACTTC.

This clone was counted a single time. The chain has TRBV10-2 and TRBJ1-2, with TRBD1 matching 7 bases. The V and J ends lost 8 bases and 2 bases, in that order; junction bases with no gene match: 11. The CDR3 is 15 amino acids. Germline CDR1 reads WSHSY; CDR2 reads SAAADI. The CDR3 DNA reads as TGCGCCAGCGCCGCCCGTGGGACAGAGAACTATGGCTACACCTTC. Translating it yields CASAARGTENYGYTF.

The chain links TRBV5-1 to TRBJ2-5; 7 bases map to TRBD2. J lost 3 bases, V lost 0 bases, and 8 bases had no gene match. CDR1 SGHRS and CDR2 YFSETQ come from the germline V gene. The CDR3 is 16 amino acids. The CDR3 region is CASSLGPSGVEETQYF. CDR3 in DNA: TGCGCCAGCAGCTTGGGTCCCAGCGGGGTAGAAGAGACCCAGTACTTC.

The chain recombines TRBV5-1 with TRBJ2-5, with 12 bases fitting TRBD2. The V and J ends lost 4 bases and 3 bases, in that order; junction bases with no gene match: 19. The CDR3 length is 20 residues. Germline lookup yields CDR1 SGHRS and CDR2 YFSETQ. CDR3 sequence: CASSTNGLAGGPRYKETQYF. CDR3 DNA: TGCGCCAGCAGCACTAACGGTCTAGCGGGAGGGCCGCGATATAAAGAGACCCAGTACTTC.

The V call is TRBV2, the J call TRBJ2-1, with unresolved D. Trimming stripped 5 bases from V and 6 bases from J, with 5 bases between. This CDR3 has 11 amino acids. CDR1 and CDR2 from the germline V gene are SNHLY and FYNNEI. The CDR3 is CASSPSNEQFF. CDR3 in DNA: TGTGCCAGCAGTCCGAGCAATGAGCAGTTCTTC.

This chain links TRBV6-5 with TRBJ1-2; D is perhaps TRBD1 (6 bases). Germline loops: CDR1 MNHEY, CDR2 SVGAGI. V lost 10 bases to trimming and J lost 6 bases, with 21 bases between them. The CDR3 sequence is 14 residues long. The CDR3 spells CAISAKLGANGYTF. The CDR3 nucleotides are TGTGCCATCTCTGCTAAGCTGGGGGCGAATGGCTACACCTTC.

The V call is TRBV25-1, the J call TRBJ2-5; D gene uncertain. V was trimmed by 4 bases and J by 5 bases, leaving 5 bases between them. Per germline, CDR1 MGHDK and CDR2 SYGVNS. CDR3 length: 11 residues. DNA of the CDR3: TGTGCCAGCAGTGCTTTCGAGACCCAGTACTTC. Its translation: CASSAFETQYF.

The chain uses TRBV29-1 and TRBJ2-3, with TRBD1 matching 8 bases. V gave up 3 bases and J gave up 0 bases; unmatched junction bases: 5. The CDR3 sequence is 15 residues long. The germline V gene has CDR1 SQVTM and CDR2 ANQGSEA. For the CDR3, the DNA is TGCAGCGTTGATGCTGGGACAGGCAGCACAGATACGCAGTATTTT. Translation: CSVDAGTGSTDTQYF.

The chain employs TRBV28 and TRBJ1-1; possible D gene TRBD1, 5 bases. The length of the CDR3 is 17 residues. Trimming stripped 5 bases from V and 0 bases from J, with 19 bases between. Germline CDR1 reads MDHEN; CDR2 reads SYDVKM. CDR3 nucleotide sequence: TGTGCCAGCAGTCCCAACCTGGGGGATCGGTTGAACACTGAAGCTTTCTTT. Translation gives CASSPNLGDRLNTEAFF. Full variable domain (rest looked up from reference TRBV28 and TRBJ1-1): DVKVTQSSRYLVKRTGEKVFLECVQDMDHENMFWYRQDPGLGLRLIYFSYDVKMKEKGDIPEGYSVSREKKERFSLILESASTNQTSMYLCASSPNLGDRLNTEAFFGQGTRLTVV.

V and J are TRBV9 and TRBJ2-2; D tentatively reads TRBD1 or TRBD2 (6 bases each). The CDR3 is 12 amino acids. CDR1 and CDR2 (germline): SGDLS, YYNGEE. The V end was cut by 6 bases, the J end by 6 bases, with 9 bases between. DNA of the CDR3: TGTGCCAGCAAGGGGGGCCCCGGGGAGCTGTTTTTT. Translation: CASKGGPGELFF.

The chain is built from TRBV5-1 and TRBJ2-3; 12 bases map to TRBD1. CDR1 SGHRS and CDR2 YFSETQ come from the germline V gene. The CDR3 length is 16 residues. With V trimmed by 4 bases and J by 3 bases, 6 bases remained unmatched. CDR3 in DNA: TGCGCCAGCAGCGATGGGGACAGGGGGCTGACAGATACGCAGTATTTT. This gives the protein CASSDGDRGLTDTQYF.

This clone showed up just once. Written as DNA, the CDR3 is TGTGCCAGCAGCACCCTGGGGGGCACAGATACGCAGTATTTT. Its translation is CASSTLGGTDTQYF. The rearrangement joins TRBV7-8 to TRBJ2-3; either TRBD1 or TRBD2 may supply D (5 bases each). The CDR3 extends over 14 amino acids. V lost 5 bases and J lost 1, with 10 bases in between. The germline V gene encodes CDR1 SGHVS and CDR2 FQNEAQ.

This clone was seen just once. CDR3 amino acids: CASSLASRGGAGASYGYTF. The CDR3 bases are TGTGCCAGCAGCTTGGCCAGTAGAGGGGGGGCAGGGGCGAGCTATGGCTACACCTTC. The rearrangement joins TRBV5-6 to TRBJ1-2; maybe TRBD1 (6 bases). V lost 0 bases to trimming and J lost 4 bases, with 25 bases between them. CDR3 length: 19 amino acids. Germline V lookup: CDR1 SGHDT, CDR2 YYEEEE.

The rearrangement links TRBV5-1 to TRBJ2-3; 8 bases align to TRBD2. Per germline, CDR1 SGHRS and CDR2 YFSETQ. The V segment lost 3 bases and the J segment 2 bases; nucleotides outside the gene matches: 8. This CDR3 comprises 16 residues. Written as DNA, the CDR3 is TGCGCCAGCAGCTCATTAACTAGCGGCCTCACAGATACGCAGTATTTT. It specifies CASSSLTSGLTDTQYF.

The genes are TRBV4-3 and TRBJ1-1; D is possibly TRBD1 (5 bases). Looked up from germline, CDR1 is LGHNA and CDR2 is YSLEER. The V end was cut by 0 bases, the J end by 5 bases, with 16 bases between. The CDR3 contains 16 residues. The CDR3 nucleotides read TGCGCCAGCAGCCAAGATTCTTGGGGGGTAGGGACTGAAGCTTTCTTT. Translating it yields CASSQDSWGVGTEAFF.

The chain recombines TRBV4-2 with TRBJ2-1, with TRBD2 matching 8 bases. There are 19 residues in the CDR3. J was trimmed by 6 bases and V by 0 bases; bases with no gene match: 16. Germline V CDR1 and CDR2: LGHNA, YNFKEQ. The CDR3 sequence: CASSQDPPRSGSISNEQFF. The CDR3 coding sequence is TGTGCCAGCAGCCAAGATCCTCCGCGAAGCGGGAGTATATCCAATGAGCAGTTCTTC.

The rearrangement joins TRBV18 to TRBJ1-2, with TRBD1 as a possible D gene (5 bases). V was pared by 2 bases and J by 6 bases, with 13 bases between. This CDR3 has 14 amino acids. Germline CDR1 and CDR2: KGHSH and LQKENI. CDR3 region: CASSPAGGENGYTF. CDR3 nucleotides: TGTGCCAGCTCACCAGCCGGGGGTGAAAATGGCTACACCTTC.

V and J are TRBV6-6 and TRBJ2-5; 13 bases agree with TRBD2. V trimming: 6 bases; J trimming: 2 bases; junction bases outside the gene matches: 3. The CDR3 extends over 15 amino acids. Germline loops: CDR1 MNHNY, CDR2 SVGAGI (reference sequence). The CDR3 region is CASRKLAGGQETQYF. DNA of the CDR3: TGTGCCAGCAGGAAACTAGCGGGAGGGCAAGAGACCCAGTACTTC.

The rearrangement links TRBV5-1 to TRBJ1-1; no clear D gene. CDR3 size: 15 residues. Trimming stripped 0 bases from V and 2 bases from J, with 11 bases between. Germline V lookup: CDR1 SGHRS, CDR2 YFSETQ. The CDR3 loop reads CASSLAADPNTEAFF. CDR3 DNA: TGCGCCAGCAGCTTGGCTGCCGACCCAAACACTGAAGCTTTCTTT.

The V gene is TRBV28, the J gene TRBJ1-3; tentatively, D is TRBD1 (5 bases). Germline V gene sequence: CDR1 MDHEN, CDR2 SYDVKM. The CDR3 spans 17 residues. Trimming took off 6 bases at V and 2 bases at J, with 20 bases between the two ends. The CDR3 DNA follows: TGTGCCAGCAGGAACTCACAGGCGCGAGGGGCTGGAAACACCATATATTTT. This sequence encodes CASRNSQARGAGNTIYF.

A remark on this clone: Sequence at one end of the junction differs from germline and may be a read error. The chain has TRBV5-4 and TRBJ1-3; D may be TRBD1 (6 bases). The germline CDR1 and CDR2 sequences are SGHNT and YYREEE (reference sequence). There are 14 residues in the CDR3. In DNA, the CDR3 is TGTGCCAGCAGCCGAGGGACAATTGGAAACGCCATATATTTT. Protein: CASSRGTIGNAIYF.

This sequence joins TRBV28 and TRBJ1-3; D gene uncertain. Germline CDR1 and CDR2: MDHEN and SYDVKM. CDR3 size: 14 residues. Trimming pared 7 bases from V and 0 bases from J, leaving 10 bases between. The CDR3 region is CASTEARSGNTIYF. DNA for the CDR3: TGTGCCAGCACGGAGGCGCGCTCTGGAAACACCATATATTTT.

This chain connects TRBV7-3 to TRBJ2-5; tentative D call: TRBD1 (6 bases). CDR3 length: 14 residues. V lost 4 bases and J lost 1, with 10 bases in between. Germline CDR1 SGHTA, CDR2 FQGTGA. The CDR3 region is CASSSGQPQETQYF. The CDR3, as DNA: TGTGCCAGCAGCTCCGGACAGCCCCAAGAGACCCAGTACTTC.

The chain uses TRBV7-2 and TRBJ2-7, with D maybe TRBD1 (6 bases). Germline V gene lookup returns CDR1 SGHTA and CDR2 FQGNSA. The CDR3 extends over 16 amino acids. The V end was cut by 5 bases, the J end by 2 bases, with 19 bases between. The DNA for the CDR3 is TGTGCCAGCAGCGCAGAGACCGGGACATTTACCTACGAGCAGTACTTC. Its protein product is CASSAETGTFTYEQYF.

V usage is TRBV6-1 and J usage is TRBJ2-3; 7 nucleotides line up with TRBD2. V lost 9 bases and J lost 10; bases outside the gene matches: 7. In germline, CDR1 is MNHNS, CDR2 SASEGT. This CDR3 comprises 11 residues. The chain's CDR3 is CASTPGGAQYF. The CDR3 region has the DNA TGTGCCAGTACTCCGGGGGGTGCGCAGTATTTT.

V gene TRBV7-9 combines with J gene TRBJ1-2; TRBD1 is a possible D gene (6 bases). Germline CDR1 and CDR2: SEHNR and FQNEAQ (reference sequence). V lost 5 bases, J lost 5 bases, and 15 bases lay in between. This CDR3 spans 14 amino acids. The CDR3 loop reads CASSKRQDPYGYTF. The CDR3 bases are TGTGCCAGCAGCAAACGACAGGACCCTTATGGCTACACCTTC.

The chain combines TRBV10-3 with TRBJ1-1, with 7 bases fitting TRBD1. With V trimmed by 8 bases and J by 4 bases, 16 bases remained unmatched. The CDR3 loop spans 16 amino acids. The germline gives CDR1 ENHRY, CDR2 SYGVKD. The CDR3 DNA is TGTGCCATCGGTACGGGACAGACCCTCGGGGGCACTGAAGCTTTCTTT. Translation gives CAIGTGQTLGGTEAFF.

The chain is built from TRBV28 and TRBJ2-6; D is unclear. Trimming shortened V by 3 bases and J by 6 bases, and 6 bases separated the two germline ends. Germline V lookup: CDR1 MDHEN, CDR2 SYDVKM. The CDR3 is made up of 13 amino acids. CDR3 sequence (DNA): TGTGCCAGCAGTTTCCGGGCGGCCAACGTCCTGACTTTC. Protein: CASSFRAANVLTF. Together with reference TRBV28 and TRBJ2-6, the CDR3 gives the full variable domain: DVKVTQSSRYLVKRTGEKVFLECVQDMDHENMFWYRQDPGLGLRLIYFSYDVKMKEKGDIPEGYSVSREKKERFSLILESASTNQTSMYLCASSFRAANVLTFGAGSRLTVL.

The chain combines TRBV5-5 with TRBJ2-1; a weak D match, TRBD1 (5 bases). CDR3 size: 19 residues. V was cut by 2 bases and J by 0 bases, with 21 bases left in between. Per germline, CDR1 SGHKS and CDR2 YYEKEE (reference sequence). The CDR3: CASSFWVGQGESSYNEQFF. The CDR3 coding sequence is TGTGCCAGCAGCTTTTGGGTAGGGCAGGGTGAGAGCTCCTACAATGAGCAGTTCTTC.